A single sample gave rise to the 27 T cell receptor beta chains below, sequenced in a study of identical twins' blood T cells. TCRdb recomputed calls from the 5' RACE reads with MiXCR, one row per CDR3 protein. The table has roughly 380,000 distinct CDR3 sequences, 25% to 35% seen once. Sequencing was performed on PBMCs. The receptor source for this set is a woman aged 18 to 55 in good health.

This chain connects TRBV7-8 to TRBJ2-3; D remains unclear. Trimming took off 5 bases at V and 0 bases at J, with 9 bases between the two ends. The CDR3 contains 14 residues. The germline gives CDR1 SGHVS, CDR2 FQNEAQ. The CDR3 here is CASSRDTSTDTQYF. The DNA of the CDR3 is TGTGCCAGCAGCCGCGACACTAGCACAGATACGCAGTATTTT.

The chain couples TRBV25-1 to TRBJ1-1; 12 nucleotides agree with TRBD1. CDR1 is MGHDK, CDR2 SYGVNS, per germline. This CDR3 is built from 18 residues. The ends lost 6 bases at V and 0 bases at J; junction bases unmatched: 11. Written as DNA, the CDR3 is TGTGCCAGCAGCGTTCACGGGACAGGGGGCAGGGTGAACACTGAAGCTTTCTTT. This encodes CASSVHGTGGRVNTEAFF.

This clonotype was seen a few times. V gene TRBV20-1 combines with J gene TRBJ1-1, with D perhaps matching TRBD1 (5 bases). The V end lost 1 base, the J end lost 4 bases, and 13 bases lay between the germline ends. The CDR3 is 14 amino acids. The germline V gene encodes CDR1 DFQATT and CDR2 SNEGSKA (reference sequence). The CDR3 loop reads CSARGSGQGTEAFF. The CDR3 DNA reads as TGCAGTGCTAGAGGTTCCGGCCAGGGCACTGAAGCTTTCTTT.

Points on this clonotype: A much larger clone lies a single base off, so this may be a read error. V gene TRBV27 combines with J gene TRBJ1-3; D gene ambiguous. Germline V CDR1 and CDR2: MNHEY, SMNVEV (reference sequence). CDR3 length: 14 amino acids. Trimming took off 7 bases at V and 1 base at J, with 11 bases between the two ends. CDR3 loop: CASKSWASGNTIYF. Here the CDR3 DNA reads TGTGCCAGCAAAAGCTGGGCTTCTGGAAACACCATATATTTT.

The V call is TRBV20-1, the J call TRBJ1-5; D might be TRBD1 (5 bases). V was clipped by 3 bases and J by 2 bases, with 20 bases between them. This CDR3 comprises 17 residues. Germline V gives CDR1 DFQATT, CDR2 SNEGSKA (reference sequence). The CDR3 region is CSARAREGTSGNQPQHF. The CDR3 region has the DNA TGCAGTGCTAGGGCCAGGGAAGGAACTTCGGGCAATCAGCCCCAGCATTTT.

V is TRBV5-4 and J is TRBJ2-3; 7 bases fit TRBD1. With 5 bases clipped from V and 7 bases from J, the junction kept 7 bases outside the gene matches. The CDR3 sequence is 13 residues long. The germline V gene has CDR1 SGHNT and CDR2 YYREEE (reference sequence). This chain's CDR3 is CASSAGGENTQYF. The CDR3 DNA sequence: TGTGCCAGCAGTGCAGGGGGAGAGAATACGCAGTATTTT.

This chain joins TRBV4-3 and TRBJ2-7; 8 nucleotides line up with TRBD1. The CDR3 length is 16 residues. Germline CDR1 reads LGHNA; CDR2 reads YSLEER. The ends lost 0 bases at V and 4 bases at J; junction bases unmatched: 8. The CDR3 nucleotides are TGCGCCAGCAGCCAAGAGGCGCCAGACAGGGGATACGAGCAGTACTTC. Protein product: CASSQEAPDRGYEQYF.

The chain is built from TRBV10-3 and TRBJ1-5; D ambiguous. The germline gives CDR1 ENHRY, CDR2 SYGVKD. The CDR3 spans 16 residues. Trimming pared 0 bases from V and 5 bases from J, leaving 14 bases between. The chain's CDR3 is CAISESIARSYQPQHF. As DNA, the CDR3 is TGTGCCATCAGTGAGTCGATTGCCAGGTCCTATCAGCCCCAGCATTTT.

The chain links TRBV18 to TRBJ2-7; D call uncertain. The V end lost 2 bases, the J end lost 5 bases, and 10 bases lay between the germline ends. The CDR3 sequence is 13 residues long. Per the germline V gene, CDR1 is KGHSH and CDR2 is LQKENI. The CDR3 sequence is CASSPTATDEQYF. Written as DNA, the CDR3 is TGTGCCAGCTCACCAACAGCTACAGACGAGCAGTACTTC.

The CDR3 DNA reads TGCAGTGCGGGGACAGGTAGGCATGAGCAGTTCTTC. Amino acid sequence: CSAGTGRHEQFF. The V and J genes are TRBV20-1 and TRBJ2-1; TRBD1 matches at 8 bases. Germline V gives CDR1 DFQATT, CDR2 SNEGSKA (reference sequence). V gave up 6 bases and J gave up 8 bases; unmatched junction bases: 6. The CDR3 is 12 residues long.

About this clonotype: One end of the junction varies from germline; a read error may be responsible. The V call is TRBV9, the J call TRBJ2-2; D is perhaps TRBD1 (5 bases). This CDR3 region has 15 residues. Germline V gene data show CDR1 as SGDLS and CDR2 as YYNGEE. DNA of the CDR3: TGTACCAGCAGCCCACAAGACAGGAACACCGGGGAGCTGTTTTTT. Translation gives CTSSPQDRNTGELFF. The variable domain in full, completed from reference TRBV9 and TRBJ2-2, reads DSGVTQTPKHLITATGQRVTLRCSPRSGDLSVYWYQQSLDQGLQFLIQYYNGEERAKGNILERFSAQQFPDLHSELNLSSLELGDSALYFCTSSPQDRNTGELFFGEGSRLTVL.

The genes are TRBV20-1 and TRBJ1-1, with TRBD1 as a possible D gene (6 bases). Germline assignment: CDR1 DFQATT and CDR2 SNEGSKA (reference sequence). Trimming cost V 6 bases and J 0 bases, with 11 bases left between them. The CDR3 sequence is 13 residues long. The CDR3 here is CSAQQGMNTEAFF. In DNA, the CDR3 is TGCAGTGCCCAACAGGGTATGAACACTGAAGCTTTCTTT.

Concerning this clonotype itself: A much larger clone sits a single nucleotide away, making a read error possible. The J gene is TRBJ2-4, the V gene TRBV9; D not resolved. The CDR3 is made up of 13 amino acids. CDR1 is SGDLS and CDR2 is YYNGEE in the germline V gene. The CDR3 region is CVSSVDVGNIQYF. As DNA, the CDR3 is TGTGTCAGCAGCGTAGATGTCGGAAACATTCAGTACTTC.

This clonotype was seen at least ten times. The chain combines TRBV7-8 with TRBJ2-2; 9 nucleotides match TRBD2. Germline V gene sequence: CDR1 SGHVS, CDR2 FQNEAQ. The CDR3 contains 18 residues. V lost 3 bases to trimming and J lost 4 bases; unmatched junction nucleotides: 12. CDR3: CASSFRAGGLFGTGELFF. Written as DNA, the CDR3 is TGTGCCAGCAGCTTTAGGGCGGGAGGGCTTTTCGGCACCGGGGAGCTGTTTTTT.

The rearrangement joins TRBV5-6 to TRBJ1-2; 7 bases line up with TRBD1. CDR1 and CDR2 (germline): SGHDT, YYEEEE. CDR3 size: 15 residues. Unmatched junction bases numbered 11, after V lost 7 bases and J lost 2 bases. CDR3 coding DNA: TGTGCCAGCGGAAGAACAGGGGCGGAAAACTATGGCTACACCTTC. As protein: CASGRTGAENYGYTF.

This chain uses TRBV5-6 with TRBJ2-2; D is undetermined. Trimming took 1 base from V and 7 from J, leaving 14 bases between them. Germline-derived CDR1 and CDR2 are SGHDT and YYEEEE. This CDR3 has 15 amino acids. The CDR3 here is CASSLSGAYNGELFF. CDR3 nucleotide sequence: TGTGCCAGCAGCTTGTCGGGCGCTTACAACGGGGAGCTGTTTTTT.

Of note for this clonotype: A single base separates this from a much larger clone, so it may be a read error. CDR3 sequence reads: CASSKAGVYDQYF. The CDR3 bases are TGTGCCAGCAGTAAAGCGGGAGTCTACGATCAGTACTTC. The V and J genes are TRBV5-6 and TRBJ2-7; 8 nucleotides line up with TRBD2. Germline-derived CDR1 and CDR2 are SGHDT and YYEEEE. The CDR3 has 13 amino acids.

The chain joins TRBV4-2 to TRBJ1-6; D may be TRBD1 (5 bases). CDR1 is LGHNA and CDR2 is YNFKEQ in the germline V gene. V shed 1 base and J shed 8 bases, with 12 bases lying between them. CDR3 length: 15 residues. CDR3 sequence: CASSQVSGLDSPLHF. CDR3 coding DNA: TGTGCCAGCAGCCAAGTATCAGGGTTGGATTCACCCCTCCACTTT.

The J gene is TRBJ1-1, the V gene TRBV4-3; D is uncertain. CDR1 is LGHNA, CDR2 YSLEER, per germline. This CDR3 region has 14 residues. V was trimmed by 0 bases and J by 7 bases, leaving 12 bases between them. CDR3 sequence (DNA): TGCGCCAGCAGCCAAGAAGGCGTCGACCATGAAGCTTTCTTT. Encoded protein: CASSQEGVDHEAFF.

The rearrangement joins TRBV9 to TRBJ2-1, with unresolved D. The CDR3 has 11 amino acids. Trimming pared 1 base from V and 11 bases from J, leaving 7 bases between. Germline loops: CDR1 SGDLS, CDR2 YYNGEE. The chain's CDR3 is CASSVWVQQFF. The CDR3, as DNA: TGTGCCAGCAGCGTATGGGTACAGCAGTTCTTC.

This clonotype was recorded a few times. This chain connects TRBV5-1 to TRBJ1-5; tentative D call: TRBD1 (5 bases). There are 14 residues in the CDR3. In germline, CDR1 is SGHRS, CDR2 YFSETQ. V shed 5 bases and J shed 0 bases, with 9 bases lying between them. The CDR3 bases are TGCGCCAGCAGGAGAGGGGATAGCAATCAGCCCCAGCATTTT. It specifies CASRRGDSNQPQHF.

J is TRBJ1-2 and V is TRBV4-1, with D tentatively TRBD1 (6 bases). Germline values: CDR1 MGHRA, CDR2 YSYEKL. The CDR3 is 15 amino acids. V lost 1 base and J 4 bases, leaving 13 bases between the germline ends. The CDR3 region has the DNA TGCGCCAGCAGCCAAGGGGGGCCCGGACCCTATGGCTACACCTTC. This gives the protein CASSQGGPGPYGYTF.

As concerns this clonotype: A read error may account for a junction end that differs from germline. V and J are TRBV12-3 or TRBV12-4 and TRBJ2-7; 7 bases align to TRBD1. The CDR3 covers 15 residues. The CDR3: CAGSSLTGSPYEQYF. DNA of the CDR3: TGTGCCGGCAGTTCTCTGACAGGGTCCCCCTACGAGCAGTACTTC.

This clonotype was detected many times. The CDR3 nucleotides are TGCAGCACCAGCCGTCACGAATCAGATACGCAGTATTTT. This codes for CSTSRHESDTQYF. The chain recombines TRBV29-1 with TRBJ2-3, with D unresolved. V lost 8 bases, J lost 4 bases, and 16 bases lay in between. The CDR3 spans 13 residues. From germline, CDR1 is SQVTM and CDR2 ANQGSEA.

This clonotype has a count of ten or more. The CDR3, as DNA: TGCAGCGTTATTACAGCGAGATGGGAAGCTTTCTTT. This encodes CSVITARWEAFF. V and J are TRBV29-1 and TRBJ1-1; D is undetermined. V was shortened by 5 bases and J by 8 bases, with 15 bases between the two germline ends. Germline V gene lookup returns CDR1 SQVTM and CDR2 ANQGSEA. This CDR3 comprises 12 residues.

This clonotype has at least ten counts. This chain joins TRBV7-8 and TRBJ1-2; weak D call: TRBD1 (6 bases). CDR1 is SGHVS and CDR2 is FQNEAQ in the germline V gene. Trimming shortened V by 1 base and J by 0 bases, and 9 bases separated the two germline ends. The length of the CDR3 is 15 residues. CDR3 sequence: CASSLEEGANYGYTF. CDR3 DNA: TGTGCCAGCAGCTTAGAGGAGGGGGCTAACTATGGCTACACCTTC. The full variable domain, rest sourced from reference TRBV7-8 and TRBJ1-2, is GAGVSQSPRYKVAKRGQDVALRCDPISGHVSLFWYQQALGQGPEFLTYFQNEAQLDKSGLPSDRFFAERPEGSVSTLKIQRTQQEDSAVYLCASSLEEGANYGYTFGSGTRLTVV.

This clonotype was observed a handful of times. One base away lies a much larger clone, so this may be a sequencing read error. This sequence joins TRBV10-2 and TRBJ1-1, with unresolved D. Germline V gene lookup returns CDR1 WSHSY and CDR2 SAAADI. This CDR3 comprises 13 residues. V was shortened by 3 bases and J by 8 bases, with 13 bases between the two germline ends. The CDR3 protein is CASSERASHEAFF. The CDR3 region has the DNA TGCGCCAGCAGTGAAAGAGCGTCTCACGAAGCTTTCTTT.